These 20 T cell receptor beta chains were sequenced from one sample in a study of T cells of healthy individuals. MiXCR, applied by TCRdb to the 5' RACE reads, yields one record per CDR3 protein. The table shows 75,000 to 95,000 distinct CDR3 sequences, with about 5% occurring only once. The receptors stem from a female donor in good health.

The chain is built from TRBV10-3 and TRBJ2-3; tentative D call: TRBD2 (5 bases). Germline V CDR1 and CDR2: ENHRY, SYGVKD. The ends were cut back, 8 bases at V and 2 bases at J, with 11 bases in the middle. The CDR3 sequence is 13 residues long. The chain's CDR3 is CAIADSNTDTQYF. CDR3 sequence (DNA): TGTGCCATCGCGGACTCTAACACAGATACGCAGTATTTT.

The chain recombines TRBV12-3 or TRBV12-4 with TRBJ2-4, with a possible D match to TRBD1 (6 bases). The CDR3 totals 13 residues. V was clipped by 7 bases and J by 9 bases, with 16 bases between them. CDR3 loop: CASNWGPLGIQYF. CDR3 bases: TGTGCCAGCAATTGGGGGCCGTTAGGCATTCAGTACTTC.

This clonotype was detected many times. V gene TRBV7-9 combines with J gene TRBJ2-7; perhaps D is TRBD1 or TRBD2 (5 bases each). Germline V lookup: CDR1 SEHNR, CDR2 FQNEAQ (reference sequence). V shed 0 bases and J shed 6 bases, with 9 bases lying between them. The CDR3 runs 13 residues. DNA of the CDR3: TGTGCCAGCAGCTTAGCGCCGGGGCGCGAGCAGTACTTC. Protein product: CASSLAPGREQYF.

This clonotype was recorded many times. The genes are TRBV7-9 and TRBJ1-4; tentatively, D is TRBD1 (5 bases). The CDR3 extends over 15 amino acids. CDR1 is SEHNR and CDR2 is FQNEAQ in the germline V gene (reference sequence). The ends were cut back, 5 bases at V and 0 bases at J, with 10 bases in the middle. Here the CDR3 reads CASSGTGATNEKLFF. Written as DNA, the CDR3 is TGTGCCAGCAGCGGTACGGGGGCAACTAATGAAAAACTGTTTTTT. The full variable domain, completed using reference TRBV7-9 and TRBJ1-4, is DTGVSQNPRHKITKRGQNVTFRCDPISEHNRLYWYRQTLGQGPEFLTYFQNEAQLEKSRLLSDRFSAERPKGSFSTLEIQRTEQGDSAMYLCASSGTGATNEKLFFGSGTQLSVL.

V gene TRBV9 combines with J gene TRBJ1-2; D might be TRBD1 (5 bases). The CDR3 consists of 15 residues. Germline V gene data show CDR1 as SGDLS and CDR2 as YYNGEE. V was trimmed by 0 bases and J by 0 bases, leaving 9 bases between them. CDR3 sequence reads: CASSVGGAANYGYTF. The CDR3 coding sequence is TGTGCCAGCAGCGTAGGCGGGGCCGCTAACTATGGCTACACCTTC.

This clonotype has at least ten counts. Here the CDR3 reads CASSQAAVMLADETQYF. CDR3 in DNA: TGCGCCAGCAGCCAAGCGGCAGTGATGTTAGCGGACGAGACCCAGTACTTC. The chain joins TRBV4-1 to TRBJ2-5; the D gene is possibly TRBD2 (6 bases). V gave up 1 base and J gave up 5 bases, with 20 bases separating them. Germline CDR1 is MGHRA and CDR2 is YSYEKL. The CDR3 consists of 17 residues.

In DNA, the CDR3 is TGCGCCAGCAGCTCACTAGAAGAGGGGCTGACTTACAATGAGCAGTTCTTC. It specifies CASSSLEEGLTYNEQFF. This rearrangement joins TRBV5-1 to TRBJ2-1; perhaps D is TRBD1 or TRBD2 (5 bases each). V dropped 3 bases and J dropped 4 bases, with 20 bases sitting between them. Germline V gene sequence: CDR1 SGHRS, CDR2 YFSETQ. This CDR3 is built from 17 residues. Together with reference TRBV5-1 and TRBJ2-1, the CDR3 gives the full variable domain: KAGVTQTPRYLIKTRGQQVTLSCSPISGHRSVSWYQQTPGQGLQFLFEYFSETQRNKGNFPGRFSGRQFSNSRSEMNVSTLELGDSALYLCASSSLEEGLTYNEQFFGPGTRLTVL.

This clonotype was seen many times. The V and J genes are TRBV25-1 and TRBJ2-7, with D unclear. This CDR3 contains 12 residues. Germline V gene sequence: CDR1 MGHDK, CDR2 SYGVNS. V gave up 2 bases and J gave up 6 bases, with 8 bases separating them. For the CDR3, the DNA is TGTGCCAGCAGTGAAAGTGGATCCGAGCAGTACTTC. Its translation is CASSESGSEQYF.

This clonotype was counted many times. This chain uses TRBV5-1 with TRBJ2-3; D not certain. The germline gives CDR1 SGHRS, CDR2 YFSETQ. CDR3 size: 14 residues. The V end lost 6 bases, the J end lost 0 bases, and 11 bases lay between the germline ends. The CDR3 DNA reads as TGCGCCAGCAACCTGGCCGATAGCACAGATACGCAGTATTTT. It codes for CASNLADSTDTQYF. The full variable domain, with the rest looked up from reference TRBV5-1 and TRBJ2-3, is KAGVTQTPRYLIKTRGQQVTLSCSPISGHRSVSWYQQTPGQGLQFLFEYFSETQRNKGNFPGRFSGRQFSNSRSEMNVSTLELGDSALYLCASNLADSTDTQYFGPGTRLTVL.

This clonotype was seen many times. The chain joins TRBV10-3 to TRBJ2-5, with D tentatively TRBD1 (5 bases). Between the trimmed V and J ends, which lost 3 bases and 5 bases, there was a span of 19 bases. The CDR3 totals 16 residues. The V gene's germline CDR1 is ENHRY and CDR2 SYGVKD. CDR3 protein: CAISESGMAVGETQYF. CDR3 coding DNA: TGTGCCATCAGTGAATCAGGGATGGCCGTGGGGGAGACCCAGTACTTC.

This rearrangement joins TRBV11-2 to TRBJ1-6; D may be TRBD1 (5 bases). CDR1 and CDR2 from the germline V gene are SGHAT and FQNNGV. With 6 bases removed from V and 8 bases from J, the gap between germline ends came to 26 bases. There are 18 residues in the CDR3. CDR3 nucleotide sequence: TGTGCCAGCAGTTCCAGGGATATGGGGCCCGTTGATTATTCACCCCTCCACTTT. Translating gives CASSSRDMGPVDYSPLHF.

This clonotype has a count of ten or more. The chain uses TRBV4-3 and TRBJ2-2, with a possible D match to TRBD2 (6 bases). The CDR3 consists of 17 residues. V was pared by 0 bases and J by 5 bases, with 16 bases between. Germline CDR1 LGHNA, CDR2 YSLEER. The CDR3 is CASSQDKVGTGTGELFF. CDR3 nucleotide sequence: TGCGCCAGCAGCCAAGATAAGGTCGGGACTGGGACCGGGGAGCTGTTTTTT.

This clonotype was seen at least ten times. This chain connects TRBV29-1 to TRBJ1-5; unclear D gene. Trimming took 4 bases from V and 1 from J, leaving 5 bases between them. This CDR3 is built from 12 residues. Germline values: CDR1 SQVTM, CDR2 ANQGSEA. The CDR3 here is CSVGGSNQPQHF. Here the CDR3 DNA reads TGCAGCGTTGGAGGGAGCAATCAGCCCCAGCATTTT.

J is TRBJ2-2 and V is TRBV7-8; no firm D call. Trimming shortened V by 6 bases and J by 1 base, and 12 bases separated the two germline ends. CDR3 length: 15 residues. Germline-derived CDR1 and CDR2 are SGHVS and FQNEAQ. The CDR3 DNA sequence: TGTGCCAGCAGGCTGGGTACGGGGAACACCGGGGAGCTGTTTTTT. Its protein is CASRLGTGNTGELFF. Complete variable domain (other parts from reference TRBV7-8 and TRBJ2-2): GAGVSQSPRYKVAKRGQDVALRCDPISGHVSLFWYQQALGQGPEFLTYFQNEAQLDKSGLPSDRFFAERPEGSVSTLKIQRTQQEDSAVYLCASRLGTGNTGELFFGEGSRLTVL.

The chain carries TRBV6-5 and TRBJ1-2; possibly TRBD1 for D (5 bases). V was shortened by 0 bases and J by 4 bases, with 15 bases between the two germline ends. In germline, CDR1 is MNHEY, CDR2 SVGAGI. This CDR3 has 16 residues. The CDR3 nucleotides read TGTGCCAGCAGTTACTCGAGAGGGACTCCGATCTATGGCTACACCTTC. Translation: CASSYSRGTPIYGYTF.

Only a few counts were recorded for this clonotype. The chain joins TRBV12-5 to TRBJ2-1, with D hard to call. V was clipped by 6 bases and J by 7 bases, with 10 bases between them. The CDR3 runs to 12 residues. CDR1 and CDR2 (germline): LGHNT, FRNRAP. CDR3 DNA: TGTGCTAGTGGCCTTGTGGGGAATGAGCAGTTCTTC. As protein: CASGLVGNEQFF.

Many counts were recorded for this clonotype. The CDR3 sequence: CASSQEFGNQPQHF. The CDR3 nucleotides read TGTGCCAGCAGCCAAGAGTTCGGCAATCAGCCCCAGCATTTT. This sequence joins TRBV11-2 and TRBJ1-5; D not resolved. In germline, CDR1 is SGHAT, CDR2 FQNNGV. V was shortened by 5 bases and J by 2 bases, with 10 bases between the two germline ends. CDR3 size: 14 residues.

This clonotype was observed many times. J is TRBJ2-3 and V is TRBV13; TRBD1 is a possible D gene (5 bases). V gave up 4 bases and J gave up 0 bases, with 14 bases separating them. The germline V gene has CDR1 PRHDT and CDR2 FYEKMQ (reference sequence). There are 16 residues in the CDR3. The CDR3: CASSSFLGDSTDTQYF. DNA of the CDR3: TGTGCCAGCAGCTCATTCCTAGGGGATAGCACAGATACGCAGTATTTT.

This sequence joins TRBV20-1 and TRBJ2-3; D possibly uses TRBD1 or TRBD2 (6 bases each). Germline V gene lookup returns CDR1 DFQATT and CDR2 SNEGSKA (reference sequence). The V end lost 0 bases, the J end lost 2 bases, and 15 bases lay between the germline ends. This CDR3 has 16 amino acids. The CDR3 here is CSARDPGDLTTDTQYF. DNA of the CDR3: TGCAGTGCTAGAGACCCAGGGGACTTAACCACAGATACGCAGTATTTT.

The sample holds many counts of this clonotype. The V call is TRBV6-5, the J call TRBJ2-5, with 10 bases identical to TRBD2. The CDR3 runs to 16 residues. V lost 6 bases, J lost 4 bases, and 11 bases stayed unmatched. Germline lookup yields CDR1 MNHEY and CDR2 SVGAGI. CDR3 amino acids: CASSPLRLAGAETQYF. Written as DNA, the CDR3 is TGTGCCAGCAGCCCCCTTCGGCTAGCGGGAGCAGAGACCCAGTACTTC.